This is a list of T cell receptor beta chains from one sample in a study of cytomegalovirus exposure and HLA in healthy donors. The repertoire was sequenced with immunoSEQ multiplex PCR; TCRdb's copy has only in-frame clones and lacks some. The data show tens of thousands of clones, with about 72% seen just once and about a fifth held by the top ten. Sequencing was performed on PBMCs. The source is a man between 35 and 55 years old in good health and CMV-seropositive. Each CDR3 is given with its conserved first and last residue. D genes are given only for firm matches. For some rows the clone size is stated as once, few or many, or as a class when expanded; others skip it.

>-|-|TRBV20-1|TRBJ2-5
CSARDSQTQYF
TGCAGTGCTAGGGACTCACAGACCCAGTACTTC
>few|-|TRBV11-3|TRBJ2-7
CASSQRHKTAYEQYF
TGTGCCAGTAGTCAGAGGCACAAGACGGCCTACGAGCAGTACTTC
>-|TRBD2|TRBV29-1|TRBJ2-3
CSFTLARTDTQYF
TGCAGCTTCACACTAGCGCGGACAGATACGCAGTATTTT
>-|TRBD1|TRBV6-4|TRBJ2-7
CASSEGQGSYEQYF
TGTGCCAGCAGTGAGGGACAGGGATCCTACGAGCAGTACTTC
>-|TRBD2|TRBV9|TRBJ2-1
CASSATSGGPEQFF
TGTGCCAGCAGCGCTACTAGCGGGGGCCCTGAGCAGTTCTTC
>few|-|TRBV2|TRBJ2-7
CASSVWGGLSDDEQYF
TGTGCCAGCAGTGTTTGGGGGGGGCTCTCCGACGACGAGCAGTACTTC
>few|TRBD1|TRBV18|TRBJ1-5
CASSTGQGKPQHF
TGTGCCAGCTCAACGGGACAGGGGAAGCCCCAGCATTTT
>-|TRBD1|TRBV5-1|TRBJ2-7
CASSFTGTGTYEQYF
TGCGCCAGCAGCTTTACCGGGACAGGGACCTACGAGCAGTACTTC
>-|-|TRBV19|TRBJ1-5
CASSTTGIVPQHF
TGTGCCAGTAGTACAACAGGGATTGTGCCCCAGCATTTT
>few|TRBD2|TRBV2|TRBJ2-1
CASSDPTSGGFNEQFF
TGTGCCAGCAGTGATCCCACTAGCGGGGGTTTCAATGAGCAGTTCTTC
>-|TRBD2|TRBV7-9|TRBJ2-5
CASSLGTSGGLHQETQYF
TGTGCCAGCAGCTTAGGGACCAGCGGGGGGCTCCACCAAGAGACCCAGTACTTC
>-|TRBD1|TRBV28|TRBJ1-6
CASSLPPGQGASPLHF
TGTGCCAGCAGTTTACCCCCGGGACAGGGAGCATCACCCCTCCACTTT
>-|-|TRBV14|TRBJ2-1
CASSQVGGVNEQFF
TGTGCCAGCAGCCAAGTGGGCGGGGTAAATGAGCAGTTCTTC
>-|-|TRBV9|TRBJ1-1
CASSVSHTGNTEAFF
TGTGCCAGCAGCGTATCCCATACAGGTAACACTGAAGCTTTCTTT
>-|-|TRBV2|TRBJ2-2
CASSAGTRNTGELFF
TGTGCCAGCAGCGCCGGGACAAGGAACACCGGGGAGCTGTTTTTT
>-|-|TRBV18|TRBJ2-7
CASSPGQNSYEQYF
TGTGCCAGCTCACCCGGACAGAACTCCTACGAGCAGTACTTC
>-|TRBD1|TRBV5-1|TRBJ2-5
CASSRRSRQGALETQYF
TGCGCCAGCAGCCGCCGGTCCAGGCAGGGGGCGTTGGAGACCCAGTACTTC
>-|-|TRBV6-1|TRBJ2-2
CASSDGPSNTGELFF
TGTGCCAGCAGTGACGGTCCCTCGAACACCGGGGAGCTGTTTTTT
>-|-|TRBV6-5|TRBJ2-2
CASSSTNTGELFF
TGTGCCAGCAGTTCCACGAACACCGGGGAGCTGTTTTTT
>-|TRBD2|TRBV27|TRBJ2-3
CASSFLGGASGSTDTQYF
TGTGCCAGCAGTTTTTTAGGCGGAGCTAGCGGAAGCACAGATACGCAGTATTTT
>-|-|TRBV5-1|TRBJ1-1
CASSSMVGGTAFF
TGCGCCAGCAGCTCTATGGTAGGAGGGACAGCTTTCTTT
>-|-|TRBV6-6|TRBJ2-3
CASAGAGGGQTQYF
TGTGCCAGCGCGGGGGCCGGGGGGGGACAGACGCAGTATTTT
>-|TRBD1|TRBV5-6|TRBJ2-7
CASSLGQGAYYEQYF
TGTGCCAGCAGCTTGGGGCAGGGGGCCTATTACGAGCAGTACTTC
>-|TRBD1|TRBV6-4|TRBJ2-5
CASSGTGGAEETQYF
TGTGCCAGCAGTGGGACAGGGGGCGCGGAAGAGACCCAGTACTTC
>-|TRBD1|TRBV30|TRBJ1-1
CAWSETGGGTEAFF
TGTGCCTGGAGTGAGACAGGGGGGGGTACTGAAGCTTTCTTT
>-|-|TRBV11-2|TRBJ2-2
CASRRQAQNTGELFF
TGTGCCAGCAGACGACAGGCGCAGAACACCGGGGAGCTGTTTTTT
>-|-|TRBV9|TRBJ2-1
CASSVAGAPNEQFF
TGTGCCAGCAGCGTAGCAGGGGCGCCCAATGAGCAGTTCTTC
>-|-|TRBV9|TRBJ1-2
CASSSRWGYTF
TGTGCCAGCAGCTCACGGTGGGGCTACACCTTC
>-|-|TRBV5-1|TRBJ2-7
CASSLGGGAQFIHEQYF
TGCGCCAGCAGCTTGGGTGGGGGGGCGCAATTCATTCACGAGCAGTACTTC
>-|-|TRBV6-1|TRBJ2-1
CASSETAGIYNEQFF
TGTGCCAGCAGTGAAACCGCGGGGATCTACAATGAGCAGTTCTTC
>-|TRBD1|TRBV27|TRBJ2-7
CASSLTQQGPLTYEQYF
TGTGCCAGCAGTTTAACCCAACAGGGGCCCCTTACCTACGAGCAGTACTTC
>-|-|TRBV9|TRBJ2-1
CASSVATGVAWEQFF
TGTGCCAGCAGCGTAGCTACAGGTGTAGCTTGGGAGCAGTTCTTC
>-|-|TRBV5-4|TRBJ2-2
CASSVNTGELFF
TGTGCCAGCAGCGTAAACACCGGGGAGCTGTTTTTT
>once|-|TRBV2|TRBJ1-1
CASGGAGDTEAFF
TGTGCCTCTGGCGGCGCGGGGGACACTGAAGCTTTCTTT
>-|-|TRBV30|TRBJ1-6
CAWSVRGAGSPLHF
TGTGCCTGGAGTGTACGGGGGGCTGGTTCACCCCTCCACTTT
>-|TRBD1|TRBV6-5|TRBJ2-7
CASSLTGGSYEQYF
TGTGCCAGCAGTCTTACAGGGGGTTCCTACGAGCAGTACTTC
>-|-|TRBV9|TRBJ1-1
CASSSGGGLNTEAFF
TGTGCCAGCAGCTCCGGCGGGGGATTGAACACTGAAGCTTTCTTT
>-|TRBD1|TRBV6-5|TRBJ1-1
CASSEGATAEAFF
TGTGCCAGCTCAGAGGGGGCCACCGCTGAAGCTTTCTTT
>-|TRBD2|TRBV4-1|TRBJ2-1
CASSPATSPSEQFF
TGCGCCAGCAGCCCCGCGACTAGCCCCAGTGAGCAGTTCTTC
>few|TRBD1|TRBV7-8|TRBJ1-2
CASSKTGLGYTF
TGTGCCAGCAGCAAGACAGGGTTGGGCTACACCTTC
>-|-|TRBV6-6|TRBJ2-7
CASTGHLYEQYF
TGTGCCAGCACGGGTCACCTTTACGAGCAGTACTTC
>-|TRBD1|TRBV5-6|TRBJ2-1
CASSGGDRAYNEQFF
TGTGCCAGCAGCGGGGGGGACAGGGCCTACAATGAGCAGTTCTTC
>-|TRBD1|TRBV2|TRBJ2-5
CASSRTGVDETQYF
TGTGCCAGCAGTAGGACAGGGGTCGATGAGACCCAGTACTTC
>few|-|TRBV7-9|TRBJ2-1
CASSLGYGHNEQFF
TGTGCCAGCAGCTTAGGGTATGGGCACAATGAGCAGTTCTTC
>-|-|TRBV30|TRBJ1-2
CAADPRGANYGYTF
TGTGCCGCGGACCCCCGGGGAGCTAACTATGGCTACACCTTC
>-|-|TRBV7-6|TRBJ1-5
CASSSAGYSNQPQHF
TGTGCCAGCAGCTCCGCCGGGTATAGCAATCAGCCCCAGCATTTT
>few|-|TRBV5-8|TRBJ2-3
CASSFRPPRTDTQYF
TGTGCCAGCAGCTTCCGTCCCCCCCGGACAGATACGCAGTATTTT
>few|TRBD1|TRBV9|TRBJ1-2
CASSVVGFRGKGYTF
TGTGCCAGCAGCGTAGTTGGGTTCAGGGGGAAAGGCTACACCTTC
>-|-|TRBV18|TRBJ2-7
CASSPRRDYEQYF
TGTGCCAGCTCACCACGCCGGGACTACGAGCAGTACTTC
>few|-|TRBV30|TRBJ2-7
CAWSVGVEGYF
TGTGCCTGGAGTGTGGGCGTAGAGGGTTACTTC
>-|-|TRBV4-2|TRBJ1-1
CASSQGAEAFF
TGTGCCAGCAGCCAAGGGGCGGAAGCTTTCTTT
>-|TRBD1|TRBV28|TRBJ1-1
CASSQIGQGDTEAFF
TGTGCCAGCAGTCAGATAGGACAGGGGGACACTGAAGCTTTCTTT
>-|-|TRBV20-1|TRBJ2-7
CSASIYEQYF
TGCAGTGCTAGCATCTACGAGCAGTACTTC
>-|TRBD2|TRBV4-1|TRBJ2-1
CASSRLPGLAGVVEQFF
TGCGCCAGCAGCCGTCTCCCCGGACTAGCGGGGGTTGTTGAGCAGTTCTTC
>-|TRBD2|TRBV5-4|TRBJ2-3
CASSLGLAGTDTQYF
TGTGCCAGCAGCTTGGGACTAGCGGGCACAGATACGCAGTATTTT